This TCR beta chain was captured in a study of shared clonotypes between healthy human individuals. Study outcomes and limitations: Generation probabilities were higher for clonotypes shared across all four sorted-subset donors than for unshared ones.

Method: immunoSEQ multiplex PCR; TCRdb's copy keeps in-frame clones and lacks some. This table has about 660,000 clones, 74% appearing once. The CDR3 has 12 amino acids. The V end was cut by 1 base, the J end by 11 bases, with 9 bases between. Germline V lookup: CDR1 SEHNR, CDR2 FQNEAQ (reference sequence). Concerning this clone: Antigen unknown.

Sequencing used memory CD4+ T cells sorted from blood. Subset: CD45RA-negative fraction. This receptor was obtained from a woman aged 25 to 39 in good health. The V gene is TRBV7-9, the J gene TRBJ2-1; D is unresolved. Here the CDR3 reads CASSLEGGKQFF. In nucleotides, the CDR3 is TGTGCCAGCAGCTTAGAGGGCGGTAAGCAGTTCTTC. The whole variable domain, filled in from reference TRBV7-9 and TRBJ2-1, reads DTGVSQNPRHKITKRGQNVTFRCDPISEHNRLYWYRQTLGQGPEFLTYFQNEAQLEKSRLLSDRFSAERPKGSFSTLEIQRTEQGDSAMYLCASSLEGGKQFFGPGTRLTVL.